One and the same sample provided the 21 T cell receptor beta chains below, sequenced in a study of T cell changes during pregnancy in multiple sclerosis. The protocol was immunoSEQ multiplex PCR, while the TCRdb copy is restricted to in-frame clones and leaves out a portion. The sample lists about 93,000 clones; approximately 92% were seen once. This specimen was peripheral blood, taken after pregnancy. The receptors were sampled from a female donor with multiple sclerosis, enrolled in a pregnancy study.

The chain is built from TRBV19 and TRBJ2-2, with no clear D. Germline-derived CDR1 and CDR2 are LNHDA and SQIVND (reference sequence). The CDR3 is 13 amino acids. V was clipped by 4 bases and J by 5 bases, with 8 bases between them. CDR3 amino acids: CASSTRWTGELFF. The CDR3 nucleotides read TGTGCCAGTAGTACGAGGTGGACCGGGGAGCTGTTTTTT.

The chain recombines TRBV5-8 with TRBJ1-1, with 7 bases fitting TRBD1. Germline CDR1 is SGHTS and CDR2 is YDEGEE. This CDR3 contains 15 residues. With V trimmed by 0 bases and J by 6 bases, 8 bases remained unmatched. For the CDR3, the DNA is TGTGCCAGCAGCTTGGGAAGATGGGACAGCTCTGAAGCTTTCTTT. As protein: CASSLGRWDSSEAFF.

Here the CDR3 DNA reads TGTGCCAGCAGCTCGACGAACGGGGTCGGGGGCTACACCTTC. Its protein is CASSSTNGVGGYTF. V and J are TRBV7-2 and TRBJ1-2; D gene unclear. CDR1 and CDR2 from the germline V gene are SGHTA and FQGNSA. V was trimmed by 4 bases and J by 8 bases, leaving 17 bases between them. The CDR3 spans 14 residues.

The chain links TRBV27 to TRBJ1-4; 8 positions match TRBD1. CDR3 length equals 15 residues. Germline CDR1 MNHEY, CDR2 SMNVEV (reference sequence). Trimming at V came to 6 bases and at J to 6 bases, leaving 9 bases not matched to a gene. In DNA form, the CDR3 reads TGTGCCAGCAGCTCCTTGGACAGGGTTTATGAAAAACTGTTTTTT. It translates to CASSSLDRVYEKLFF. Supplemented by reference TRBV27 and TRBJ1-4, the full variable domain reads EAQVTQNPRYLITVTGKKLTVTCSQNMNHEYMSWYRQDPGLGLRQIYYSMNVEVTDKGDVPEGYKVSRKEKRNFPLILESPSPNQTSLYFCASSSLDRVYEKLFFGSGTQLSVL.

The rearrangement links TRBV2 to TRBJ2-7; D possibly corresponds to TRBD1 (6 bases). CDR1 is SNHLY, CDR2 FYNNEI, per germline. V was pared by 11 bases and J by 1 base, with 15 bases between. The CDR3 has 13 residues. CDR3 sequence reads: CAGQSELSYEQYF. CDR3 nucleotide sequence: TGTGCCGGACAGAGCGAACTTTCCTACGAGCAGTACTTC.

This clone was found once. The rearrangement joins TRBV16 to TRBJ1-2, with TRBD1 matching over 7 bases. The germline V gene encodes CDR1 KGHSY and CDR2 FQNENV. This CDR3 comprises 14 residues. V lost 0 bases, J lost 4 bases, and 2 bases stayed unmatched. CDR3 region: CASSQSQGGYGYTF. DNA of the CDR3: TGTGCCAGCAGCCAATCCCAGGGGGGCTATGGCTACACCTTC. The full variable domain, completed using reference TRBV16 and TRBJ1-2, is GEEVAQTPKHLVRGEGQKAKLYCAPIKGHSYVFWYQQVLKNEFKFLISFQNENVFDETGMPKERFSAKCLPNSPCSLEIQATKLEDSAVYFCASSQSQGGYGYTFGSGTRLTVV.

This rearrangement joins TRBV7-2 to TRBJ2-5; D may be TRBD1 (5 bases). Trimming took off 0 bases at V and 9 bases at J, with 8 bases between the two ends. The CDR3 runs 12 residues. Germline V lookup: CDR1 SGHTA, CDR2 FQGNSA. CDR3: CASSLASGPQYF. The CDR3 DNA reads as TGTGCCAGCAGCTTAGCGTCAGGGCCCCAGTACTTC.

CDR3 residues: CASSLASGNEQFF. The CDR3 nucleotides read TGTGCCAGCAGCTTAGCTAGCGGGAATGAGCAGTTCTTC. This chain joins TRBV11-3 and TRBJ2-1; 8 nucleotides match TRBD2. The CDR3 is made up of 13 amino acids. With 1 base clipped from V and 7 bases from J, the junction kept 0 bases outside the gene matches. The germline gives CDR1 SGHNT, CDR2 YENEEA.

CDR3 amino acids: CASSSPQWPEAFF. CDR3 DNA: TGCGCCAGCAGCTCCCCCCAGTGGCCTGAAGCTTTCTTT. The rearrangement uses TRBV5-1 and TRBJ1-1; D ambiguous. V lost 3 bases and J lost 6, with 12 bases in between. The CDR3 is 13 residues long. Germline assignment: CDR1 SGHRS and CDR2 YFSETQ.

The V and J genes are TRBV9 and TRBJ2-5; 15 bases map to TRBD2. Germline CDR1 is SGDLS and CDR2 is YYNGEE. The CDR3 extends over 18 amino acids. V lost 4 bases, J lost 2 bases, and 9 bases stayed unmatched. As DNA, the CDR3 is TGTGCCAGCAGCACGCCGGGACTAGCGGGGGGAAAACAAGAGACCCAGTACTTC. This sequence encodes CASSTPGLAGGKQETQYF.

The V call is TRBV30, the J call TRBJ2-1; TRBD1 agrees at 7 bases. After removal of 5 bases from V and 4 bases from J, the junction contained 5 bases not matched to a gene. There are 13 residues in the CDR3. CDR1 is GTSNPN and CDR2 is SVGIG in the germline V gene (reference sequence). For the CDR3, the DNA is TGTGCCTGGTCCGGGACAGTATACAATGAGCAGTTCTTC. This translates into CAWSGTVYNEQFF.

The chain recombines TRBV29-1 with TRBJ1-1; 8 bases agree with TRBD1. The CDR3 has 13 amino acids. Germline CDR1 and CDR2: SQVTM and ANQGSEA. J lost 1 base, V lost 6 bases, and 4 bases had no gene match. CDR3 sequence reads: CSVHGQGNTEAFF. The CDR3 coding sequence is TGCAGCGTCCACGGACAGGGGAACACTGAAGCTTTCTTT.

The CDR3 DNA reads TGTGCCATCAGTGAGTCGATGGAGAGGCGCCGCTACACCTTC. Residues: CAISESMERRRYTF. The V call is TRBV10-3, the J call TRBJ1-2; D is uncertain. V lost 0 bases and J lost 9, with 14 bases in between. Per the germline V gene, CDR1 is ENHRY and CDR2 is SYGVKD. The CDR3 sequence is 14 residues long.

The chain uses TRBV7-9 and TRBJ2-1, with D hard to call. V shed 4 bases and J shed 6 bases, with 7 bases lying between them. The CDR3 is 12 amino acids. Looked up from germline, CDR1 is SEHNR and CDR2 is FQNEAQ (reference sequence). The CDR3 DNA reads TGTGCCAGCAGCTCCTTATTCAATGAGCAGTTCTTC. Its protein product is CASSSLFNEQFF.

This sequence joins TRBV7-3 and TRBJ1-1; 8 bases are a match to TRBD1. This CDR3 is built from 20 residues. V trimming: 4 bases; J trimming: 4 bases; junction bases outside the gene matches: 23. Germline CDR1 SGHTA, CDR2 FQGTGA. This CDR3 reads CASSSLWRCRGRSISTEAFF. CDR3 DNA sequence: TGTGCCAGCAGCTCCCTGTGGCGGTGCAGGGGGCGCAGTATATCCACTGAAGCTTTCTTT.

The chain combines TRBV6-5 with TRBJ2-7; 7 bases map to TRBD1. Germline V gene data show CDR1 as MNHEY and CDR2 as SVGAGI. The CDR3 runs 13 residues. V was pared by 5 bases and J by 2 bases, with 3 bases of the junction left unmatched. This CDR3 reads CASSDRAPYEQYF. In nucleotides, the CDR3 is TGTGCCAGCAGTGACAGGGCCCCCTACGAGCAGTACTTC.

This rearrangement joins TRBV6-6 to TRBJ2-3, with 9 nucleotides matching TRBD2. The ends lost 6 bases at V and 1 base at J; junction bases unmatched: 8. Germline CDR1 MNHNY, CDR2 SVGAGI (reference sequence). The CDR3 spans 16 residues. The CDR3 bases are TGTGCCAGCAGCCACTATAGCGGGGGACGCACAGATACGCAGTATTTT. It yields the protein CASSHYSGGRTDTQYF.

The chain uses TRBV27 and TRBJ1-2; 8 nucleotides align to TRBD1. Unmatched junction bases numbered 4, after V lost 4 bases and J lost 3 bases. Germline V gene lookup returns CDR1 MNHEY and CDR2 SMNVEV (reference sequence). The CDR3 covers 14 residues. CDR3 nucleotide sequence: TGTGCCAGCAGTTCCGGACAGGGTTACTATGGCTACACCTTC. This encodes CASSSGQGYYGYTF.

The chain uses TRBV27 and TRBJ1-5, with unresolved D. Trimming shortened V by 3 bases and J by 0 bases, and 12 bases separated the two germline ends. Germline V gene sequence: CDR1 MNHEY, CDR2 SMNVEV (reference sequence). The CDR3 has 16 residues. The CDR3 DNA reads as TGTGCCAGCAGTTTGGGAGGAGCTTATAGCAATCAGCCCCAGCATTTT. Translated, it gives CASSLGGAYSNQPQHF.

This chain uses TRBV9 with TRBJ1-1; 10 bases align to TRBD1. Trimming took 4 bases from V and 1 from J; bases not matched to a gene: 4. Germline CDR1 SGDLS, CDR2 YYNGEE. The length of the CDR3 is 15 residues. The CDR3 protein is CASSTRTGGNTEAFF. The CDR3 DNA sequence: TGTGCCAGCAGCACCCGGACAGGGGGGAACACTGAAGCTTTCTTT.

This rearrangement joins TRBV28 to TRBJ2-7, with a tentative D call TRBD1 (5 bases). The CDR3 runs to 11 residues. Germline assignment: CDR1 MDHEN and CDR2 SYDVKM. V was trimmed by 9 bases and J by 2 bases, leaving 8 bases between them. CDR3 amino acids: CASKGPYEQYF. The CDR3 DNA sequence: TGTGCCAGTAAGGGGCCCTACGAGCAGTACTTC.